The text below deals with one T cell receptor beta chain. These data originate in a study of blood T cell repertoires in COVID-19. About the study: Specimens from acute and convalescent COVID-19 originated in the United States, Italy and Spain. T cells, B-cell-depleted T cells, or PBMCs supplied cDNA or gDNA.

Source study methods: It was from reference gene primer amplification that nucleated cell counts were estimated. Generated by immunoSEQ multiplex PCR, the TCRdb table keeps only in-frame clones and is missing some. V, J and clone size were drawn from that table, and D and trimming were deduced from the DNA. The sample shows about 170,000 clones, roughly 91% of them seen only once. CDR3 length equals 14 residues. Germline lookup yields CDR1 ENHRY and CDR2 SYGVKD. V lost 0 bases and J lost 9; bases outside the gene matches: 4. Material: peripheral blood. This receptor was taken from a man between 50 and 59 years old who had recovered from COVID-19. This chain joins TRBV10-3 and TRBJ2-1; 8 bases are shared with TRBD1. The CDR3 spells CAISESSGGGEQFF. The CDR3 DNA reads as TGTGCCATCAGTGAGTCGTCAGGGGGCGGTGAGCAGTTCTTC.